The 3 T cell receptor beta chains reported below all come from one sample, sequenced in a study of shared clonotypes between healthy human individuals. Some clones are missing from TCRdb's copy, which holds only in-frame ones; the method was immunoSEQ multiplex PCR. The sample records around 330,000 clones, about 74% being singletons. The specimen sequenced was memory CD4+ T cells sorted from blood. Subset given: CD45RA-negative fraction. Source of these receptors: a man younger than 40 in good health.

The chain employs TRBV11-2 and TRBJ2-1; D is uncertain. Between the trimmed V and J ends, which lost 3 bases and 5 bases, there was a span of 11 bases. CDR1 and CDR2 (germline): SGHAT, FQNNGV. CDR3 size: 14 residues. CDR3: CASSFLGRNNEQFF. The CDR3 DNA reads TGTGCCAGCAGCTTCCTCGGACGCAACAATGAGCAGTTCTTC. The full variable domain, with the rest looked up from reference TRBV11-2 and TRBJ2-1, is EAGVAQSPRYKIIEKRQSVAFWCNPISGHATLYWYQQILGQGPKLLIQFQNNGVVDDSQLPKDRFSAERLKGVDSTLKIQPAKLEDSAVYLCASSFLGRNNEQFFGPGTRLTVL.

This chain uses TRBV5-1 with TRBJ1-4; 9 nucleotides align to TRBD1. CDR3 size: 14 residues. Germline V gene data show CDR1 as SGHRS and CDR2 as YFSETQ. J lost 6 bases, V lost 4 bases, and 4 bases had no gene match. Written as DNA, the CDR3 is TGCGCCAGCAGCGGGGGACAGGGTTATGAAAAACTGTTTTTT. Protein: CASSGGQGYEKLFF.

This chain connects TRBV6-6 to TRBJ2-7, with D possibly being TRBD2 (5 bases). V was cut by 10 bases and J by 2 bases, with 12 bases left in between. The germline V gene has CDR1 MNHNY and CDR2 SVGAGI (reference sequence). The CDR3 is 12 amino acids. This CDR3 reads CATGLGTYEQYF. CDR3 bases: TGTGCCACGGGGTTGGGGACCTACGAGCAGTACTTC.